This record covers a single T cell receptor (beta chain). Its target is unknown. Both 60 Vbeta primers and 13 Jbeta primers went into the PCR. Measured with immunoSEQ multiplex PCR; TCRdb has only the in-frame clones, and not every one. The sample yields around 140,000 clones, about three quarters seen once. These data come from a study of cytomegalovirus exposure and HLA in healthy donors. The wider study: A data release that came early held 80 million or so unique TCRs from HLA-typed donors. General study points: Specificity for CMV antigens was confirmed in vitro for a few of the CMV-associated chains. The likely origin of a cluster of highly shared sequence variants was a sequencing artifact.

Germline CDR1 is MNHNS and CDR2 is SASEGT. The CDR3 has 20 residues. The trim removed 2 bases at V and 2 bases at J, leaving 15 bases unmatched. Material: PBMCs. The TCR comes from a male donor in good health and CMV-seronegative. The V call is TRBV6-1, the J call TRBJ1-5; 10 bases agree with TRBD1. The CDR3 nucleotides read TGTGCCAGCAGTGAACGGGGAATCCGACAGGGGGCGTTGGGCAATCAGCCCCAGCATTTT. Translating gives CASSERGIRQGALGNQPQHF.